In this sample, the clone carrying this T cell receptor (beta chain) turned up once. Its cognate antigen is unknown. The record originates from a study of shared clonotypes between healthy human individuals. The wider study: The plates for each donor numbered three CD4 naive, three CD4 memory, two CD8 naive and one CD8 memory. The study's findings and limits: Rarefaction showed that sequencing of sorted subsets was incomplete (despite large depth).

Measured with immunoSEQ multiplex PCR; TCRdb has only the in-frame clones, and not every one. The table has about 2.4 million clones, roughly 93% seen once. The sample comprised naive CD4+ T cells from PBMCs. Subset described: CD45RA+ positively selected. This clonotype was obtained from a man between 18 and 35 years old in good health. Some clones in this sample may be carry-over from other donors' samples.

CDR3 region: CASRSATEINEQFF. The CDR3 DNA follows: TGCGCCAGCAGATCCGCGACGGAGATAAATGAGCAGTTCTTC. The chain links TRBV5-1 to TRBJ2-1; D uncertain. This CDR3 contains 14 residues. Germline-derived CDR1 and CDR2 are SGHRS and YFSETQ. V was clipped by 5 bases and J by 7 bases, with 16 bases between them.